This T cell receptor beta chain was identified in a study of response to subunit inactivated influenza vaccine listed by TCRdb under 2018. As for the study more broadly: The study used deep quantitative T cell receptor repertoire profiling to track responses to a trivalent subunit inactivated influenza vaccine.

Results and caveats for the whole study, not just this receptor: It was suggested by the authors that each seasonal influenza vaccination may recruit only a limited number of new T cells.

As regards this clonotype: This receptor's antigen is unknown. Base quality data are lacking; no much larger clone is found one base away.

Libraries were prepared through RT-PCR. Data came from an Illumina HiSeq 2500. TCRdb reran the public reads through fastp at Q25 and MiXCR, keeping productive beta chains. Records with the same CDR3 protein are collapsed into one entry carrying the most frequent genes and DNA. The sample table contains about 650,000 distinct CDR3 sequences; only one count was recorded for about 14% of them. The ten top clones hold 7.5% to 8% of the sample. At the junction V is shortened by 5 bases and J by 7 bases, with 15 bases in between. The cysteine opens and the phenylalanine closes a CDR3 of 14 amino acids. Of all the DNA, just the CDR3 is kept, 42 bases in frame from base 1.

This chain is built from TRBV12-3 or TRBV12-4 and TRBJ2-1; the best D guess is TRBD2, with 6 bases matching. Sequencing was performed on PBMCs from blood, taken around 15 days before vaccination. The sequence derives from a middle-aged man who received an inactivated influenza vaccine. Donor details come from another sample of the same person, matched by shared clones. The CDR3 sequence is CASSPLTSSNEQFF. The nucleotide sequence reads as follows: TGTGCCAGCAGTCCCCTCACTAGCTCAAATGAGCAGTTCTTC.